Below are 30 T cell receptor beta chains sequenced from a single sample in a study of OX40 agonist ivuxolimab in advanced cancers. TCRdb keeps only in-frame clones here, not all; method: immunoSEQ multiplex PCR. The sample has under 95,000 clones, over 85% seen once; the top ten hold around 5.9%. This sample comprised CD4+ or CD8+ T cells sorted from blood, obtained in a trial of the OX40 agonist ivuxolimab. The source of these receptors is an adult with an advanced solid tumor such as melanoma, head and neck, liver or kidney cancer.

In DNA, the CDR3 is TGTGCCAGCAGTGGGACTAGCGGGGGCCCGAACGAGCAGTACTTC. This codes for CASSGTSGGPNEQYF. This chain links TRBV2 with TRBJ2-7; 13 nucleotides align to TRBD2. Germline V lookup: CDR1 SNHLY, CDR2 FYNNEI. The CDR3 has 15 residues. V was pared by 4 bases and J by 5 bases, with 5 bases of the junction left unmatched.

The V gene is TRBV5-1, the J gene TRBJ2-3; no reliable D call. Trimming stripped 0 bases from V and 4 bases from J, with 9 bases between. This CDR3 has 14 residues. The germline V gene has CDR1 SGHRS and CDR2 YFSETQ. The CDR3 sequence is CASSLESRPDTQYF. CDR3 nucleotides: TGCGCCAGCAGCTTGGAATCAAGGCCAGATACGCAGTATTTT.

This clone was seen only once. The chain carries TRBV27 and TRBJ1-2; D is unresolved. The germline V gene encodes CDR1 MNHEY and CDR2 SMNVEV (reference sequence). V lost 4 bases to trimming and J lost 8 bases, with 8 bases between them. The CDR3 has 11 residues. The CDR3 DNA reads TGTGCCAGCAGTTCAGGCGGAGGCTACACCTTC. Protein product: CASSSGGGYTF.

The chain combines TRBV5-4 with TRBJ1-6; D is uncertain. The V gene's germline CDR1 is SGHNT and CDR2 YYREEE (reference sequence). The V gene lost 1 base and the J gene lost 6 bases, with 5 bases spanning the gap. There are 13 residues in the CDR3. The CDR3 is CASSLQINSPLHF. CDR3 in DNA: TGTGCCAGCAGCTTGCAGATTAATTCACCCCTCCACTTT.

The genes are TRBV5-4 and TRBJ2-5; TRBD2 is a possible D gene (5 bases). Germline assignment: CDR1 SGHNT and CDR2 YYREEE (reference sequence). The CDR3 has 15 amino acids. The V and J ends lost 4 bases and 2 bases respectively, with 15 bases between them. The CDR3 bases are TGTGCCAGCAGCGCTTTGGGAGCCCTTCAAGAGACCCAGTACTTC. This codes for CASSALGALQETQYF.

The gene calls are TRBV7-9 and TRBJ2-3; 10 bases are a match to TRBD2. The germline V gene has CDR1 SEHNR and CDR2 FQNEAQ (reference sequence). V dropped 4 bases and J dropped 2; count of bases not matched to a gene: 9. The CDR3 consists of 17 residues. The CDR3 loop reads CASSSRRTSGTTDTQYF. CDR3 nucleotide sequence: TGTGCCAGCAGCTCGCGCCGGACTAGCGGAACCACAGATACGCAGTATTTT.

The rearrangement uses TRBV29-1 and TRBJ2-7, with D perhaps matching TRBD1 (5 bases). Deletions cut 1 base from V and 0 bases from J, with 10 bases between. CDR1 is SQVTM, CDR2 ANQGSEA, per germline. This CDR3 is 14 amino acids long. The CDR3 bases are TGCAGCGTTGAAGGGACATCCAGCTCCTACGAGCAGTACTTC. Its translation: CSVEGTSSSYEQYF.

The chain combines TRBV15 with TRBJ1-1; a weak D match, TRBD1 (6 bases). The CDR3 sequence is 13 residues long. The V gene's germline CDR1 is LNHNV and CDR2 YYDKDF (reference sequence). Trimming took off 1 base at V and 10 bases at J, with 13 bases between the two ends. CDR3 sequence: CATSRVLQGLAFF. CDR3 DNA sequence: TGTGCCACCAGCAGAGTTTTGCAGGGGTTAGCTTTCTTT.

The V call is TRBV5-1, the J call TRBJ1-1; possibly TRBD1 for D (6 bases). CDR3 length: 13 residues. Germline V lookup: CDR1 SGHRS, CDR2 YFSETQ. Trimming removed 4 bases at V and 8 bases at J, with 15 bases between. The CDR3 is CASSPSDRLEAFF. In DNA, the CDR3 is TGCGCCAGCAGCCCATCCGACAGGCTCGAAGCTTTCTTT.

The chain recombines TRBV9 with TRBJ1-1; D call uncertain. The germline V gene has CDR1 SGDLS and CDR2 YYNGEE. The germline V and J ends were trimmed by 0 bases and 4 bases, with 7 bases remaining between them. This CDR3 has 13 amino acids. The CDR3 DNA is TGTGCCAGCAGCGTAGATCTGGGCACTGAAGCTTTCTTT. Amino acids: CASSVDLGTEAFF.

This chain connects TRBV19 to TRBJ1-3; D remains unclear. The CDR3 totals 13 residues. V was cut by 3 bases and J by 4 bases, with 7 bases left in between. CDR1 and CDR2 from the germline V gene are LNHDA and SQIVND (reference sequence). The DNA of the CDR3 is TGTGCCAGTAGTATGACACCCGGAAACACCATATATTTT. Protein: CASSMTPGNTIYF.

The chain uses TRBV5-1 and TRBJ2-7; tentative D call: TRBD1 (6 bases). Trimming took 2 bases from V and 6 from J, leaving 9 bases between them. The CDR3 runs to 12 residues. Germline V CDR1 and CDR2: SGHRS, YFSETQ. This CDR3 reads CASSLVGGEQYF. The CDR3 nucleotides are TGCGCCAGCAGCTTAGTAGGGGGCGAGCAGTACTTC.

The chain joins TRBV6-5 to TRBJ1-6, with a possible D match to TRBD1 (5 bases). The CDR3 has 13 residues. Trimming took 6 bases from V and 4 from J, leaving 7 bases between them. CDR1 is MNHEY, CDR2 SVGAGI, per germline. The CDR3 protein is CASSQGYNSPLHF. The CDR3, as DNA: TGTGCCAGCAGCCAGGGTTATAATTCACCCCTCCACTTT.

This chain joins TRBV4-1 and TRBJ2-5; the D gene is possibly TRBD2 (5 bases). Germline CDR1 MGHRA, CDR2 YSYEKL. The germline V and J ends were trimmed by 3 bases and 4 bases, with 12 bases remaining between them. The CDR3 is 14 residues long. Here the CDR3 reads CASSQTRGLETQYF. CDR3 sequence (DNA): TGCGCCAGCAGCCAGACGCGAGGGCTAGAGACCCAGTACTTC.

The chain carries TRBV7-9 and TRBJ2-2; possible D gene TRBD1, 6 bases. Trimming cost V 5 bases and J 4 bases, with 17 bases left between them. This CDR3 comprises 16 residues. In germline, CDR1 is SEHNR, CDR2 FQNEAQ (reference sequence). The chain's CDR3 is CASSHRPQGFTGELFF. The CDR3 DNA is TGTGCCAGCAGCCATCGACCCCAGGGGTTCACCGGGGAGCTGTTTTTT.

This chain links TRBV6-5 with TRBJ1-3; 7 positions match TRBD1. This CDR3 has 14 amino acids. Germline CDR1 MNHEY, CDR2 SVGAGI. The J segment lost 2 bases and the V segment lost 4 bases, leaving 2 bases of the junction unmatched. The CDR3: CASSFQGAGNTIYF. The CDR3 DNA follows: TGTGCCAGCAGTTTCCAGGGGGCTGGAAACACCATATATTTT.

This sequence joins TRBV12-5 and TRBJ1-3, with 8 bases aligning to TRBD1. The V segment lost 3 bases and the J segment 5 bases; nucleotides outside the gene matches: 6. Germline CDR1 is LGHNT and CDR2 is FRNRAP. The CDR3 runs 15 residues. In DNA form, the CDR3 reads TGTGCTAGTGGTTTAGATCGGACAGGGAGAAACACCATATATTTT. Protein: CASGLDRTGRNTIYF. The variable domain in full, with the rest retrieved from reference TRBV12-5 and TRBJ1-3, is DARVTQTPRHKVTEMGQEVTMRCQPILGHNTVFWYRQTMMQGLELLAYFRNRAPLDDSGMPKDRFSAEMPDATLATLKIQPSEPRDSAVYFCASGLDRTGRNTIYFGEGSWLTVV.

V usage is TRBV11-3 and J usage is TRBJ2-7; D uncertain. Between the trimmed V and J ends, which lost 0 bases and 0 bases, there was a span of 6 bases. CDR1 SGHNT and CDR2 YENEEA come from the germline V gene. The CDR3 is made up of 14 amino acids. CDR3 sequence: CASSLDFSSYEQYF. The CDR3 coding sequence is TGTGCCAGCAGCTTAGACTTCAGCTCCTACGAGCAGTACTTC. Complete variable domain (other parts from reference TRBV11-3 and TRBJ2-7): EAGVVQSPRYKIIEKKQPVAFWCNPISGHNTLYWYLQNLGQGPELLIRYENEEAVDDSQLPKDRFSAERLKGVDSTLKIQPAELGDSAVYLCASSLDFSSYEQYFGPGTRLTVT.

The rearrangement joins TRBV5-5 to TRBJ1-1; D gene unclear. Trimming stripped 2 bases from V and 2 bases from J, with 10 bases between. The CDR3 contains 14 residues. Per the germline V gene, CDR1 is SGHKS and CDR2 is YYEKEE (reference sequence). CDR3 nucleotide sequence: TGTGCCAGCAGCTTCTCGGACGGTAACACTGAAGCTTTCTTT. Its translation: CASSFSDGNTEAFF.

The rearrangement joins TRBV14 to TRBJ2-1; 13 bases are a match to TRBD2. The germline V gene encodes CDR1 SGHDN and CDR2 FVKESK. Germline trimming cut 4 bases from V and 7 bases from J; bases unmatched to any gene: 4. The CDR3 spans 15 residues. CDR3 sequence reads: CASSPSLAGGNEQFF. In DNA form, the CDR3 reads TGTGCCAGCAGCCCCTCACTAGCGGGGGGGAATGAGCAGTTCTTC.

V and J are TRBV5-1 and TRBJ2-7; D possibly corresponds to TRBD1 (6 bases). V was cut by 0 bases and J by 2 bases, with 18 bases left in between. This CDR3 has 17 amino acids. The germline CDR1 and CDR2 sequences are SGHRS and YFSETQ. CDR3 residues: CASSLGGGALGAYEQYF. For the CDR3, the DNA is TGCGCCAGCAGCTTGGGTGGGGGCGCGTTAGGGGCCTACGAGCAGTACTTC.

The V gene is TRBV29-1, the J gene TRBJ2-3; maybe TRBD2 (7 bases). There are 15 residues in the CDR3. Deletions cut 6 bases from V and 0 bases from J, with 16 bases between. The V gene's germline CDR1 is SQVTM and CDR2 ANQGSEA. In DNA, the CDR3 is TGCAGCGTAACAGGGCGGGGGACCAGCACAGATACGCAGTATTTT. As protein: CSVTGRGTSTDTQYF.

The chain couples TRBV6-5 to TRBJ2-3; D call uncertain. Trimming took 0 bases from V and 2 from J, leaving 9 bases between them. The CDR3 runs to 15 residues. The V gene's germline CDR1 is MNHEY and CDR2 SVGAGI. The CDR3 sequence: CASSYSNTVTDTQYF. CDR3 DNA sequence: TGTGCCAGCAGTTACTCAAATACCGTCACAGATACGCAGTATTTT.

The V gene is TRBV9, the J gene TRBJ2-2; TRBD1 agrees at 9 bases. Germline V gene sequence: CDR1 SGDLS, CDR2 YYNGEE. V shed 4 bases and J 4 bases; nucleotides not matched to a gene: 8. The CDR3 covers 16 residues. CDR3 DNA: TGTGCCAGCAGCATCCCGGGACAGGGTGCCACCGGGGAGCTGTTTTTT. It is translated as CASSIPGQGATGELFF.

The rearrangement joins TRBV27 to TRBJ2-5; D unresolved. With 5 bases removed from V and 3 bases from J, the gap between germline ends came to 4 bases. Germline V gene data show CDR1 as MNHEY and CDR2 as SMNVEV (reference sequence). The CDR3 extends over 11 amino acids. CDR3 coding DNA: TGTGCCAGCAGTGGAAAAGAGACCCAGTACTTC. Protein sequence: CASSGKETQYF.

The chain recombines TRBV9 with TRBJ1-2; D is ambiguous. This CDR3 comprises 13 residues. The germline V gene has CDR1 SGDLS and CDR2 YYNGEE. The V and J ends lost 3 bases and 7 bases respectively, with 13 bases between them. The chain's CDR3 is CASSETALLGYTF. For the CDR3, the DNA is TGTGCCAGCAGCGAGACCGCCCTGCTTGGCTACACCTTC.

The chain has TRBV10-3 and TRBJ1-1; perhaps TRBD1 as D (5 bases). CDR1 and CDR2 from the germline V gene are ENHRY and SYGVKD. The CDR3 contains 14 residues. Trimming took off 3 bases at V and 4 bases at J, with 12 bases between the two ends. The CDR3 is CAISDGGEGTEAFF. Here the CDR3 DNA reads TGTGCCATCAGTGATGGGGGGGAAGGCACTGAAGCTTTCTTT.

The chain employs TRBV2 and TRBJ2-2; 7 nucleotides align to TRBD2. This CDR3 spans 15 amino acids. CDR1 SNHLY and CDR2 FYNNEI come from the germline V gene. V shed 4 bases, J shed 6 bases, and the junction held 8 bases outside the gene matches. CDR3 coding DNA: TGTGCCAGCAGTGGACCGGGACTAAAAGCCGGGGAGCTGTTTTTT. This encodes CASSGPGLKAGELFF.

The chain joins TRBV2 to TRBJ2-7, with 8 positions matching TRBD1. Germline CDR1 and CDR2: SNHLY and FYNNEI. V was clipped by 8 bases and J by 9 bases; unmatched bases: 9. The CDR3 loop spans 12 amino acids. The chain's CDR3 is CASHSRGLGQYF. Written as DNA, the CDR3 is TGTGCCAGCCACTCCAGGGGGCTCGGGCAGTACTTC.

The V gene is TRBV23-1, the J gene TRBJ2-5, with TRBD1 identical over 8 bases. TRBV23-1 is an ORF, and what it does is uncertain. The length of the CDR3 is 14 residues. The trim removed 4 bases at V and 2 bases at J, leaving 3 bases unmatched. CDR3: CASSPWDRQETQYF. CDR3 DNA: TGCGCCAGCAGTCCATGGGACAGGCAAGAGACCCAGTACTTC.